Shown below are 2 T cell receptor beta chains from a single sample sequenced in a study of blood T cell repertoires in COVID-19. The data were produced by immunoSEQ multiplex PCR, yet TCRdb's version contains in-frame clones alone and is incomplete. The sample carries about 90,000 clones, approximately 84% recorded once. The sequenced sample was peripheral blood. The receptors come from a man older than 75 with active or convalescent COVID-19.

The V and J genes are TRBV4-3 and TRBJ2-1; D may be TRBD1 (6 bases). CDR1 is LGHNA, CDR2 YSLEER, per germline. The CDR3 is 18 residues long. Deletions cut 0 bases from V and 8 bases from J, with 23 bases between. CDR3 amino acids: CASSQEVEGQGFGDEQFF. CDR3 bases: TGCGCCAGCAGCCAAGAGGTAGAGGGGCAGGGGTTCGGTGATGAGCAGTTCTTC.

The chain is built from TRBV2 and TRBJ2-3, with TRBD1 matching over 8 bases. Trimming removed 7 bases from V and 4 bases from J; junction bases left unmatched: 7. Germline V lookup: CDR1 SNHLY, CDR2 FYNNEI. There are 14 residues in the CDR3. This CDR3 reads CASTPTGAPDTQYF. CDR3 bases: TGTGCCAGCACCCCGACAGGGGCTCCAGATACGCAGTATTTT. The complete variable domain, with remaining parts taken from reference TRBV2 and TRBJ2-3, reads EPEVTQTPSHQVTQMGQEVILRCVPISNHLYFYWYRQILGQKVEFLVSFYNNEISEKSEIFDDQFSVERPDGSNFTLKIRSTKLEDSAMYFCASTPTGAPDTQYFGPGTRLTVL.